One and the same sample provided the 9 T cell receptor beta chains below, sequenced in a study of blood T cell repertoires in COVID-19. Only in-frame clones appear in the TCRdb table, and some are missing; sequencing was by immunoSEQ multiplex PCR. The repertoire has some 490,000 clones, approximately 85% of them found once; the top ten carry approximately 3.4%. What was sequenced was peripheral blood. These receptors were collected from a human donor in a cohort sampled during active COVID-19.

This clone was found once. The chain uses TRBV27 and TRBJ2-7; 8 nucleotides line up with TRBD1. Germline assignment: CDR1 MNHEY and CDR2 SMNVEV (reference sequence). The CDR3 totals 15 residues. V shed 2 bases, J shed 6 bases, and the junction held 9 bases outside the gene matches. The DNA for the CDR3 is TGTGCCAGCAGTTTAACCGGGACAGGAGTCAGCGAGCAGTACTTC. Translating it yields CASSLTGTGVSEQYF.

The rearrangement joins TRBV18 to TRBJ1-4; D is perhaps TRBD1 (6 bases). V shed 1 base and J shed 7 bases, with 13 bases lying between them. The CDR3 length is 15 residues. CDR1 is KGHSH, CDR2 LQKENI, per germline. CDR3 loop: CASSPRLTGTEKLFF. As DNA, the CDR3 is TGTGCCAGCTCACCACGTCTTACAGGGACTGAAAAACTGTTTTTT.

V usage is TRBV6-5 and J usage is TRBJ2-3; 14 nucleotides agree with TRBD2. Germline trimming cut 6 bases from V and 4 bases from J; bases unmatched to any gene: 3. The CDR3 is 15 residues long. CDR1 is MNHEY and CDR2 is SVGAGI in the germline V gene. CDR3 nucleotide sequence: TGTGCCAGCAGGGGGACTAGCGGGAGATCAGATACGCAGTATTTT. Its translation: CASRGTSGRSDTQYF.

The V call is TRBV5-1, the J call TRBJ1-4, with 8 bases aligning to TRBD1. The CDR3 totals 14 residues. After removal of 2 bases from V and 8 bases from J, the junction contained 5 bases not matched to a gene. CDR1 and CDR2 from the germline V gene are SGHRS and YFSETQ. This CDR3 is CASSFGQGGEKLFF. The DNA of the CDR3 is TGCGCCAGCAGCTTTGGACAGGGTGGGGAAAAACTGTTTTTT.

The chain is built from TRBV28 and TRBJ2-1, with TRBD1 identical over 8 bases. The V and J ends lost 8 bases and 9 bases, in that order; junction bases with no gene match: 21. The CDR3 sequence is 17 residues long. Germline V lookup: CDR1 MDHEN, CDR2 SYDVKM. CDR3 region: CASGIPTGTGGVGEQFF. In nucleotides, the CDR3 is TGTGCCAGCGGGATTCCCACCGGGACAGGTGGGGTGGGTGAGCAGTTCTTC.

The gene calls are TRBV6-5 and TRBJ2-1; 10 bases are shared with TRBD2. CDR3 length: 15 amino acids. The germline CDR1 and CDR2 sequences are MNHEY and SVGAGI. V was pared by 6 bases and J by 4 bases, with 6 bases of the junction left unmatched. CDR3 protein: CASSATSGAYNEQFF. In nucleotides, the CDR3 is TGTGCCAGCAGCGCAACTAGCGGGGCTTACAATGAGCAGTTCTTC.

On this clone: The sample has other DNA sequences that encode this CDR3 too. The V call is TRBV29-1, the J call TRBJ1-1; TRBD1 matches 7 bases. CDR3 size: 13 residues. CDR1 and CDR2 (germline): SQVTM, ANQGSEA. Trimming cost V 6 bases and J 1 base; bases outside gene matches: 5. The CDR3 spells CSVAQGRNTEAFF. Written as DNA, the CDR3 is TGCAGCGTAGCACAGGGGAGGAACACTGAAGCTTTCTTT.

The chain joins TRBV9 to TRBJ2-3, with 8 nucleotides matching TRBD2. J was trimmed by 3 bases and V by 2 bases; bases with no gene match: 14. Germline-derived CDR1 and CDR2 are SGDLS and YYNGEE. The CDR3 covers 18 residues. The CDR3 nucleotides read TGTGCCAGCAGCGTGAGGGCGGCGGGAGGCCGTGGGACAGATACGCAGTATTTT. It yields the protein CASSVRAAGGRGTDTQYF.

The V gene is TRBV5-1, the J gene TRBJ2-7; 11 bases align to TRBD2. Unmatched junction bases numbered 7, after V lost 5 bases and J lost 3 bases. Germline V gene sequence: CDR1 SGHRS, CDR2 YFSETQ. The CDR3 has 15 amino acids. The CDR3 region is CASSLTSGIVYEQYF. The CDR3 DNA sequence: TGCGCCAGCAGTTTGACTAGCGGGATAGTCTACGAGCAGTACTTC.